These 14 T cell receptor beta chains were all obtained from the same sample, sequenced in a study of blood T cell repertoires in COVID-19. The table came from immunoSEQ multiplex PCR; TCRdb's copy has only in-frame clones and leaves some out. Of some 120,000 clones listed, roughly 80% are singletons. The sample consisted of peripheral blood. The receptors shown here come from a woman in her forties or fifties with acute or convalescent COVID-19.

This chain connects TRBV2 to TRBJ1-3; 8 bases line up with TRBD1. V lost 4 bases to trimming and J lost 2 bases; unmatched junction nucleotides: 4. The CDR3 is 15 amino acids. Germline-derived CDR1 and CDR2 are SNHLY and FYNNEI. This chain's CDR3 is CASSGGRGPGNTIYF. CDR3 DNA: TGTGCCAGCAGTGGCGGCAGGGGGCCTGGAAACACCATATATTTT.

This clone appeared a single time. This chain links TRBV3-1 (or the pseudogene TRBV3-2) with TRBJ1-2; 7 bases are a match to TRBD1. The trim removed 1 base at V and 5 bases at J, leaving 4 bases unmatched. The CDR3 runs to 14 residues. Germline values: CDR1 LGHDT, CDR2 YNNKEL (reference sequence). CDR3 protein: CASSQAGQIYGYTF. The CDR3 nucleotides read TGTGCCAGCAGCCAAGCGGGACAGATATATGGCTACACCTTC.

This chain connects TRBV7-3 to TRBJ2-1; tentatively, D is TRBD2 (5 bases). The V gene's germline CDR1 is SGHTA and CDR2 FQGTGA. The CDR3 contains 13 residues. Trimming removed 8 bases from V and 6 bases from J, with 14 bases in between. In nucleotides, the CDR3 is TGTGCCAGCGCTCGGGGATCTCGCAATGAGCAGTTCTTC. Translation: CASARGSRNEQFF.

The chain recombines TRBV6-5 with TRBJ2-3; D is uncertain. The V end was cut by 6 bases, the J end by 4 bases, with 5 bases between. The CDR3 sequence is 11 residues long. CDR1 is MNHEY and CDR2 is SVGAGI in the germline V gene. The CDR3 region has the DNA TGTGCCAGCAGGCAGTCAGATACGCAGTATTTT. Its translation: CASRQSDTQYF.

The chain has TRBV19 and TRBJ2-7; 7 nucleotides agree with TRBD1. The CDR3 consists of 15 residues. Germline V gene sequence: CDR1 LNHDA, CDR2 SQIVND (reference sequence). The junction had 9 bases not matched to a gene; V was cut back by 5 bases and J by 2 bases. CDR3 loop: CASSGTALSAYEQYF. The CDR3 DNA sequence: TGTGCCAGTAGTGGGACAGCCCTCTCAGCCTACGAGCAGTACTTC.

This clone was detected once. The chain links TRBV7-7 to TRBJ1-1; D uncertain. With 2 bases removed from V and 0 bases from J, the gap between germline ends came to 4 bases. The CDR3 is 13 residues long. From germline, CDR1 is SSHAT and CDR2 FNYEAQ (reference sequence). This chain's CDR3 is CASSLSMNTEAFF. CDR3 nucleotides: TGTGCCAGCAGCTTATCCATGAACACTGAAGCTTTCTTT.

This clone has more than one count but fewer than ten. CDR3 region: CASSLEGGSNQPQHF. In nucleotides, the CDR3 is TGTGCCAGCAGCTTAGAGGGAGGCAGCAATCAGCCCCAGCATTTT. The chain carries TRBV7-2 and TRBJ1-5; D gene ambiguous. There are 15 residues in the CDR3. Trimming removed 1 base from V and 1 base from J, with 8 bases in between. CDR1 SGHTA and CDR2 FQGNSA come from the germline V gene.

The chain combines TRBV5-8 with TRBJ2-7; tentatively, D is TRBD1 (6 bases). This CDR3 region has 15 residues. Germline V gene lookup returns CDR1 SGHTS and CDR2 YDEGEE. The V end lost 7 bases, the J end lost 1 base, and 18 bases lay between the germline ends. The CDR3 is CASWNPQGRSYEQYF. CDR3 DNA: TGTGCCAGCTGGAATCCTCAGGGGCGATCCTACGAGCAGTACTTC. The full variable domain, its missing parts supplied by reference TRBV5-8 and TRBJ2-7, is EAGVTQSPTHLIKTRGQQATLRCSPISGHTSVYWYQQALGLGLQFLLWYDEGEERNRGNFPPRFSGRQFPNYSSELNVNALELEDSALYLCASWNPQGRSYEQYFGPGTRLTVT.

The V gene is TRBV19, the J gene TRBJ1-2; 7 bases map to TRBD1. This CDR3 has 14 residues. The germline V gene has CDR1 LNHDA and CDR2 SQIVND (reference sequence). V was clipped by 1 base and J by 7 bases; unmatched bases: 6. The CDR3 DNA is TGTGCCAGTAGTATAGTGTCAAGGGGGCTTGGCTACACCTTC. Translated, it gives CASSIVSRGLGYTF.

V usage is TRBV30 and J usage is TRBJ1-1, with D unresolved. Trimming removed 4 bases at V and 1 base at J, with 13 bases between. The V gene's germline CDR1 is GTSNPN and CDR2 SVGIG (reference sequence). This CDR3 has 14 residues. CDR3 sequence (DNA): TGTGCCTGGACCCGTAGAGGGCGGAACACTGAAGCTTTCTTT. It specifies CAWTRRGRNTEAFF.

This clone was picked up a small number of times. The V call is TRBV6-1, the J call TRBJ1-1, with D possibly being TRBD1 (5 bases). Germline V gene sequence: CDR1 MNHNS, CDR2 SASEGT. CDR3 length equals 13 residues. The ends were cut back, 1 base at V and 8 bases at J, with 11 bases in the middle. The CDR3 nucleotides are TGTGCCAGCAGTGAAGGGGGGGGATTCGAAGCTTTCTTT. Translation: CASSEGGGFEAFF.

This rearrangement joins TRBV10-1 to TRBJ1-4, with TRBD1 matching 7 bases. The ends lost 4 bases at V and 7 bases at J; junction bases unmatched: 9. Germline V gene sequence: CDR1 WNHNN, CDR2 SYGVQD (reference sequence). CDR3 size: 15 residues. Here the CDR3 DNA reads TGCGCCAGCAGTGCGGGAGAACAGGGGACTGAAAAACTGTTTTTT. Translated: CASSAGEQGTEKLFF.

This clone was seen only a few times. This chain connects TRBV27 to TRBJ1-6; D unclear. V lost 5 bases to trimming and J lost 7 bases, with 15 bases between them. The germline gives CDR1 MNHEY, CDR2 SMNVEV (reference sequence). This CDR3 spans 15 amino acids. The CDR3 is CASSKPSALNSPLHF. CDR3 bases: TGTGCCAGCAGTAAGCCTTCCGCATTAAATTCACCCCTCCACTTT.

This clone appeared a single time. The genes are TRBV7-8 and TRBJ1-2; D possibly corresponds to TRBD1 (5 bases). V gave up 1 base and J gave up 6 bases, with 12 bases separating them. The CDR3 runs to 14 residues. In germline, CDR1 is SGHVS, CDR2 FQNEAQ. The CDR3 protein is CASSLGPAGNGYTF. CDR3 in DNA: TGTGCCAGCAGCTTAGGTCCAGCAGGGAATGGCTACACCTTC.